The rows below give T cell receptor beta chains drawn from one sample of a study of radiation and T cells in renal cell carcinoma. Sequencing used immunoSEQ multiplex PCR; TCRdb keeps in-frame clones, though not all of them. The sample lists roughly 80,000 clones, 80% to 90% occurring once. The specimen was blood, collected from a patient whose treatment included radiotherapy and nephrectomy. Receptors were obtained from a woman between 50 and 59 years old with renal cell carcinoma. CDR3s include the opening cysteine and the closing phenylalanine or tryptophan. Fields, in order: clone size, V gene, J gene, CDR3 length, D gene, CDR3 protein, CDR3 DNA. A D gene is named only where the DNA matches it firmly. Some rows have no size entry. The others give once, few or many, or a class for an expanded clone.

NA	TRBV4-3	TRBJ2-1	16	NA	CASSQDRLGLRNEQFF	TGCGCCAGCAGCCAAGATAGGCTGGGCCTGAGGAATGAGCAGTTCTTC
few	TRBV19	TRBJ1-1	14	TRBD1	CASSPRYRGTEAFF	TGTGCCAGTAGTCCCAGATACAGGGGGACTGAAGCTTTCTTT
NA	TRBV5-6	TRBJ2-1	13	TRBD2	CASSSVELAGQFF	TGTGCCAGCAGCTCCGTGGAACTAGCGGGGCAGTTCTTC
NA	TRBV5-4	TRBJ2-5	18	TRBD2	CASSLGGGRALQRETQYF	TGTGCCAGCAGCCTGGGGGGCGGGAGGGCCTTGCAGCGAGAGACCCAGTACTTC
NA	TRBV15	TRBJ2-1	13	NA	CATGGETGNEQFF	TGTGCCACCGGAGGGGAGACGGGCAATGAGCAGTTCTTC
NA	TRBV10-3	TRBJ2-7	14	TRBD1	CAISEETGLYEQYF	TGTGCCATCAGTGAGGAGACAGGGCTGTACGAGCAGTACTTC
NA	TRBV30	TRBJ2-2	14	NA	CAWTGTRSTGELFF	TGTGCCTGGACCGGGACACGGAGCACCGGGGAGCTGTTTTTT
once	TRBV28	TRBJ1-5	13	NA	CASSSSRYQPQHF	TGTGCCAGCAGTTCTTCTAGATATCAGCCCCAGCATTTT
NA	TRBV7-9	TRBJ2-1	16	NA	CASSLAQGRSYNEQFF	TGTGCCAGCAGCTTAGCGCAGGGGCGATCCTACAATGAGCAGTTCTTC
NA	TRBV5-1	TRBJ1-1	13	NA	CASSPGTSTEAFF	TGCGCCAGCAGCCCAGGAACCTCCACTGAAGCTTTCTTT
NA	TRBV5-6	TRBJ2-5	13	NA	CASSLLGRETQYF	TGTGCCAGCAGCTTGCTGGGGAGGGAGACCCAGTACTTC
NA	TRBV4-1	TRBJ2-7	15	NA	CASSQAGPGSYEQYF	TGCGCCAGCAGCCAAGCTGGTCCAGGCTCCTACGAGCAGTACTTC
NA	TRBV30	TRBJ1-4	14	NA	CAWSAASLGEKLFF	TGTGCCTGGAGCGCGGCTTCTCTTGGCGAAAAACTGTTTTTT
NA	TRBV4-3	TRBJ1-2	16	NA	CASSQEAGGNYYGYTF	TGCGCCAGCAGCCAAGAGGCGGGGGGTAACTACTATGGCTACACCTTC
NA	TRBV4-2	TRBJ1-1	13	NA	CASSYVGARIAFF	TGTGCCAGCAGCTACGTCGGGGCCCGGATAGCTTTCTTT
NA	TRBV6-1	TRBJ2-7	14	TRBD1	CASSEAGGAYEQYF	TGTGCCAGCAGTGAGGCAGGGGGAGCCTACGAGCAGTACTTC
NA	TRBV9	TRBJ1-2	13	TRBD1	CASSGTGNYGYTF	TGTGCCAGCAGTGGGACAGGGAACTATGGCTACACCTTC
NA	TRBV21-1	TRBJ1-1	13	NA	CASSKRLNTEAFF	TGTGCCAGCAGCAAAAGGCTGAACACTGAAGCTTTCTTT
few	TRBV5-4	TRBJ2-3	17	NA	CASSLQFLGGLTDTQYF	TGTGCCAGCAGCCTCCAATTCCTCGGGGGGCTCACAGATACGCAGTATTTT
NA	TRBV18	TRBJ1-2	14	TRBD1	CASSPQDRTEGYTF	TGTGCCAGCTCACCACAGGACAGGACGGAAGGCTACACCTTC
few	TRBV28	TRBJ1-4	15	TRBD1	CASSYMGQGNEKLFF	TGTGCCAGCAGTTACATGGGACAGGGGAACGAAAAACTGTTTTTT
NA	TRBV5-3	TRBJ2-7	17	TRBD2	CARSLVRISGAIYEQYF	TGTGCCAGAAGCTTGGTGCGGATTAGCGGGGCCATATACGAGCAGTACTTC
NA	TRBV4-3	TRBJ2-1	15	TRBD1	CASSQDSNRGNEQFF	TGCGCCAGCAGCCAAGATTCTAACAGGGGAAATGAGCAGTTCTTC
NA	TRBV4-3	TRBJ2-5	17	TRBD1	CASSQETGGLSQETQYF	TGCGCCAGCAGCCAGGAGACAGGGGGCTTGAGCCAAGAGACCCAGTACTTC
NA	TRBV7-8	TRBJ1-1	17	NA	CASSLILPETMNTEAFF	TGTGCCAGCAGCTTAATTCTACCAGAAACCATGAACACTGAAGCTTTCTTT
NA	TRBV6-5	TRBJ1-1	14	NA	CASIRGGANTEAFF	TGTGCCAGCATCCGAGGGGGAGCGAACACTGAAGCTTTCTTT
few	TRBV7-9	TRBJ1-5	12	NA	CASSSQGKPQHF	TGTGCCAGCAGCTCTCAGGGGAAGCCCCAGCATTTT
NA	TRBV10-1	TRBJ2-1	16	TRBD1	CASSDPTGGKYNEQFF	TGCGCCAGCAGTGACCCGACAGGGGGAAAGTACAATGAGCAGTTCTTC
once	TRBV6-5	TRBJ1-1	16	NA	CASSYSKAGQGTEAFF	TGTGCCAGCAGTTACTCGAAGGCGGGGCAGGGCACTGAAGCTTTCTTT
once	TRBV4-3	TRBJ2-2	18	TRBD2	CASSQDLPGLDRTGELFF	TGCGCCAGCAGCCAAGATCTCCCTGGACTAGATCGGACCGGGGAGCTGTTTTTT
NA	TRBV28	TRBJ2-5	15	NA	CASSLDSNQLEPQYF	TGTGCCAGCAGTTTGGACTCAAATCAATTAGAGCCCCAGTACTTC
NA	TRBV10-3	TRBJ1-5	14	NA	CAISALASNQPQHF	TGTGCCATCAGTGCCCTAGCCAGCAATCAGCCCCAGCATTTT
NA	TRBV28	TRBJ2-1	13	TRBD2	CAALVAGGHEQFF	TGTGCTGCCCTGGTAGCGGGGGGGCATGAGCAGTTCTTC
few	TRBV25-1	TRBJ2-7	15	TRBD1	CASSEPRQGLNEQYF	TGTGCCAGCAGTGAACCTCGACAGGGGCTGAACGAGCAGTACTTC
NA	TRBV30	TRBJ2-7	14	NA	CAWSSSDSTYEQYF	TGTGCCTGGAGTTCCTCTGACTCTACCTACGAGCAGTACTTC
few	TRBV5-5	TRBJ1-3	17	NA	CASSLVRIGSSGNTIYF	TGTGCCAGCAGCTTGGTCAGAATAGGGAGCTCTGGAAACACCATATATTTT
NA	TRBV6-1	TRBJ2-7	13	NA	CASSRDGDYEQYF	TGTGCCAGCAGCCGGGACGGTGACTACGAGCAGTACTTC
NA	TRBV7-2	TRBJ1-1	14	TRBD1	CASSYTGGYTEAFF	TGTGCCAGCAGCTATACAGGGGGGTACACTGAAGCTTTCTTT
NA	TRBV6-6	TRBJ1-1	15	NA	CASSPVGPSSTEAFF	TGTGCCAGCAGTCCCGTGGGACCATCTAGCACTGAAGCTTTCTTT
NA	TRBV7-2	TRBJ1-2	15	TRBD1	CASSLGQGSNYGYTF	TGTGCCAGCAGCTTAGGACAGGGGTCTAACTATGGCTACACCTTC
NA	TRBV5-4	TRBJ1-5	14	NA	CASSQASSNQPQHF	TGTGCCAGCAGCCAGGCAAGTAGCAATCAGCCCCAGCATTTT